This T cell receptor beta chain is from a study of T cell responses to AZD1222 COVID-19 vaccine. About this clone: Its antigen is unknown.

Data came from immunoSEQ multiplex PCR; TCRdb stores just in-frame clones and leaves some out. Of under 150,000 clones listed, 90% are singletons. The CDR3 sequence is 12 residues long. CDR1 and CDR2 (germline): KGHSH, LQKENI. V gave up 3 bases and J gave up 8 bases, with 10 bases separating them. Overall study findings and caveats: At 160-218 and 743-854, vaccine-associated CD4 TCRs were dominant, and they spanned spike.

The sequence came from an adult in good health. Source: peripheral blood, taken on day 0 of AZD1222 vaccination. V gene TRBV18 combines with J gene TRBJ1-1; possible D gene TRBD1, 5 bases. The CDR3 reads CASSPTADEAFF. The DNA of the CDR3 is TGTGCCAGCTCACCGACAGCTGACGAAGCTTTCTTT.